This T cell receptor (beta chain) is from a study of blood T cell repertoires in COVID-19. Method: immunoSEQ multiplex PCR; TCRdb's copy keeps in-frame clones and lacks some. The sample contains some 460,000 clones, approximately 90% of which appear only once. With 10 bases removed from V and 1 base from J, the gap between germline ends came to 16 bases. Per germline, CDR1 MDHEN and CDR2 SYDVKM. CDR3 size: 14 residues. This clonotype was sampled from a woman under 30 who had recovered from COVID-19. Material: PBMCs or T cells enriched from blood (not recorded which). This chain uses TRBV28 with TRBJ1-1; perhaps TRBD1 as D (5 bases). CDR3 nucleotides: TGTGCCACCAATCCAGGAGGGACGAACACTGAAGCTTTCTTT. Translated: CATNPGGTNTEAFF.